Sequencing of this TCR beta chain was carried out in a study of beta chain features in type 1 diabetes. Comment on this clone: Its antigen is unidentified.

Germline V lookup: CDR1 MDHEN, CDR2 SYDVKM. This CDR3 is built from 16 residues. The V gene lost 7 bases and the J gene lost 0 bases, with 13 bases spanning the gap. What was sequenced were expressed TCRB transcripts, since all of the isolated RNA had been reverse transcribed. The repertoire was sequenced with immunoSEQ multiplex PCR; TCRdb's copy has only in-frame clones and lacks some. Among 120,000 to 150,000 clones listed, approximately 52% were seen once. Study results and limitations: cDNA-based reads could over-represent cells with high TCR expression. Naive, central memory and Treg TCRB repertoires seemed to resemble each other more closely in patients than they did in healthy donors.

Central memory, naive, regulatory and stem cell-like memory CD4+ cells were sorted by CD45RO/CCR7/CD25/CD127/CD95/CD27. This clonotype originated in a man younger than 35 in good health. The sample comprised Tregs from blood. The V call is TRBV28, the J call TRBJ2-6; D gene uncertain. In nucleotides, the CDR3 is TGTGCCAGCACCTTAGTGCGGAGCTCTGGGGCCAACGTCCTGACTTTC. Protein product: CASTLVRSSGANVLTF.